This T cell receptor (beta chain) emerged from a study of blood T cells in healthy people across ages. Through a sample-barcoded 5' primer and a J-beta primer mix, a second PCR was run for about 6 to 11 cycles. TCRdb re-derived calls from the 5' RACE reads in MiXCR, one entry per CDR3 protein. The sample consists of roughly 800,000 distinct CDR3 sequences, nearly 60% of them appearing once. The TCR originated in a young man in good health. Sample: blood.

CDR3 sequence reads: CASSFSGENNSPLHF. The CDR3 coding sequence is TGTGCCAGCAGCTTTAGTGGGGAGAATAATTCACCCCTCCACTTT. This chain connects TRBV7-2 to TRBJ1-6; unclear D gene. Germline V gene data show CDR1 as SGHTA and CDR2 as FQGNSA. The CDR3 has 15 amino acids. V lost 3 bases to trimming and J lost 5 bases, with 11 bases between them. The whole variable domain, remainder taken from reference TRBV7-2 and TRBJ1-6, is GAGVSQSPSNKVTEKGKDVELRCDPISGHTALYWYRQSLGQGLEFLIYFQGNSAPDKSGLPSDRFSAERTGGSVSTLTIQRTQQEDSAVYLCASSFSGENNSPLHFGNGTRLTVT.